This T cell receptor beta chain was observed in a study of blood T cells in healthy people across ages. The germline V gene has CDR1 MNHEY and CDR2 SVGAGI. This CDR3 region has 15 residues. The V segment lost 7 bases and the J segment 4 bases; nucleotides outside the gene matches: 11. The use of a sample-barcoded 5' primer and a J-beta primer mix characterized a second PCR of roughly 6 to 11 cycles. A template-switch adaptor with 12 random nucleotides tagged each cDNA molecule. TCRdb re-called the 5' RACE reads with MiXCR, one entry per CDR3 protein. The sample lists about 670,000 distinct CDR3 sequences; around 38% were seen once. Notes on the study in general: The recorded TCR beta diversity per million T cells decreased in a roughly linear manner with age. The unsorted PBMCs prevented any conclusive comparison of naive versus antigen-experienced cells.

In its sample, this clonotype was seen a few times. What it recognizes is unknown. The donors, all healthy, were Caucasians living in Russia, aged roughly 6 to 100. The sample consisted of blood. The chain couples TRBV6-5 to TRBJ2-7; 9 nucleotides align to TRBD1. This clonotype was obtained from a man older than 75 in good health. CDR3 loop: CASTRRGQGTYEQYF. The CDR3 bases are TGTGCCAGCACCCGTCGCGGACAGGGGACGTACGAGCAGTACTTC.